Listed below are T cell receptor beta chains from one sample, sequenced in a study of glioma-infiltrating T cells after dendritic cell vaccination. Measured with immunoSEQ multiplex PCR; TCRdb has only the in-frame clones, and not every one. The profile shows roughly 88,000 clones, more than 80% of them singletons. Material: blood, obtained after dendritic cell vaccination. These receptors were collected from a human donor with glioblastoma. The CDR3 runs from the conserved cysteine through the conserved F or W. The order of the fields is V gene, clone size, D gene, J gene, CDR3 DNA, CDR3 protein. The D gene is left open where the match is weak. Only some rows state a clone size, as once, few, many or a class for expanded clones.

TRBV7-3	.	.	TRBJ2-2	TGTGCCAGCAGCCTCGGACTGAGCACCGGGGAGCTGTTTTTT	CASSLGLSTGELFF
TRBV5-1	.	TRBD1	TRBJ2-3	TGCGCCAGCAGCTTCACCGGGACAGGGAAAGATACGCAGTATTTT	CASSFTGTGKDTQYF
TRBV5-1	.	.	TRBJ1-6	TGCGCCAGCACCCCAGGACAGCTGATCTATAATTCACCCCTCCACTTT	CASTPGQLIYNSPLHF
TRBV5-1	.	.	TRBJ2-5	TGCGCCAGCAGCTTGTACAGGGATCAAGAGACCCAGTACTTC	CASSLYRDQETQYF
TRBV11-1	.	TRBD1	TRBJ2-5	TGTGCCAGCAGCCCCCGGACAGGGGGTCAAGAGACCCAGTACTTC	CASSPRTGGQETQYF
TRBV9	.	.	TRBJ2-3	TGTGCCAGCAGCGTAGCGACAGATACGCAGTATTTT	CASSVATDTQYF
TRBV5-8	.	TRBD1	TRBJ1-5	TGTGCCAGCAGCACTGACAGGGGGAACCAGCCCCAGCATTTT	CASSTDRGNQPQHF
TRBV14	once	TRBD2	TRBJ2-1	TGTGCCAGCAGCCTTCCAGGTGGGACTAGAGATGAGCAGTTCTTC	CASSLPGGTRDEQFF
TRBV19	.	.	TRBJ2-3	TGTGCCAGTAGTATCAGGGGCCCAGATACGCAGTATTTT	CASSIRGPDTQYF
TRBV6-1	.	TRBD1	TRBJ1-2	TGTGCCAGTAACCCCAGGGACAGGGACCGCTATGGCTACACCTTC	CASNPRDRDRYGYTF
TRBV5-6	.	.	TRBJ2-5	TGTGCCAGCAGCTTGGCCAAATGGCCTTCGTACTTC	CASSLAKWPSYF
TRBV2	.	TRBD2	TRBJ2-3	TGTGCCAGCAGGGGGACTAGCGGGGGACCCGCAGATACGCAGTATTTT	CASRGTSGGPADTQYF
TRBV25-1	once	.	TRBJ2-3	TGTGCCAGCAGTGAATTTGAGGTTGGTACGCAGTATTTT	CASSEFEVGTQYF
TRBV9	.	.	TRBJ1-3	TGTGCCAGCAGCTCGGAGGGGTACGGAAACACCATATATTTT	CASSSEGYGNTIYF
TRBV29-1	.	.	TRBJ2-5	TGCAGCGTTGTGCAGGGGGGAGAGACCCAGTACTTC	CSVVQGGETQYF
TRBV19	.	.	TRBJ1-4	TGTGCCAGTAGTATTCGTTTAAGAGGGATACTGTTTTTT	CASSIRLRGILFF